The source of this TCR beta chain is a study of blood T cell repertoires in COVID-19. Whole-study context: Whether acute or convalescent, the COVID-19 samples came from the United States, Italy and Spain. Nucleic acid was either cDNA or gDNA, and it came from T cells, B-cell-depleted T cells, or PBMCs.

Authors' methods: Nucleated cell number was recorded as an estimate derived from reference gene primer amplification. Here immunoSEQ multiplex PCR was the method, and the copy in TCRdb shows in-frame clones only, minus some. V and J calls and clone size are copied from that table; D and trimming were computed from the DNA. Among about 49,000 clones, around 86% were seen once, and the ten largest hold over 4.5%. Germline CDR1 is ENHRY and CDR2 is SYGVKD. The CDR3 sequence is 14 residues long. Losses at the gene ends were 2 bases for V and 4 bases for J; bases not matched to a gene: 3. The sequence derives from a man aged 35 to 55 with active COVID-19. The chain links TRBV10-3 to TRBJ1-2; TRBD1 agrees at 8 bases. Input material: peripheral blood. CDR3 sequence: CAISEGQGLYGYTF. In DNA form, the CDR3 reads TGTGCCATCAGTGAGGGACAGGGCCTCTATGGCTACACCTTC.